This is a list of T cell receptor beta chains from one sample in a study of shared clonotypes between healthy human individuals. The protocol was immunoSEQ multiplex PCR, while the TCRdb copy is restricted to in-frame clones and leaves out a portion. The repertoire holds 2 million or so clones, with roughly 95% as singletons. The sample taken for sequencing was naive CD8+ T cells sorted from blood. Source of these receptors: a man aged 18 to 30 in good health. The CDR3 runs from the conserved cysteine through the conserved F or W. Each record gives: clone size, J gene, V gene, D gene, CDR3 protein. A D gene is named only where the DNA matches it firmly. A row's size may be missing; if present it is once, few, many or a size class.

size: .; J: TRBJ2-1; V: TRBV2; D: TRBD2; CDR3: CASSGGDGPYNEQFF
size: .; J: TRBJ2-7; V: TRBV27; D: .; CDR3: CASSLSGQAYEQYF
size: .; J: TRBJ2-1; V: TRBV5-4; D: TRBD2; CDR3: CASSLLAGVDVEQFF
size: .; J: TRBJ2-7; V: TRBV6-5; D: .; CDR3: CASGSEYEQYF
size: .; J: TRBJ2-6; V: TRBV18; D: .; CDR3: CASSPEAGANVLTF
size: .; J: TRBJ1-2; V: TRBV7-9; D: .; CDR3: CASSLGTPNGYTF
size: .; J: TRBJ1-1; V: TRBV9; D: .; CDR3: CASSGMVGTEAFF
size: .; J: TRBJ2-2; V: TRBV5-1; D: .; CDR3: CASSLGTRGGTGELFF
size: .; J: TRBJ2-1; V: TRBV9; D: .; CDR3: CASSVEGGSSYNEQFF
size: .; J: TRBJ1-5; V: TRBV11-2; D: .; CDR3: CASSLGVGSNQPQHF
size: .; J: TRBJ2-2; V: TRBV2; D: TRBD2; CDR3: CASTWGLAGSDTGELFF
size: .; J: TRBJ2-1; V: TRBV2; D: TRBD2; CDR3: CANRRVHPAGVESYNEQFF
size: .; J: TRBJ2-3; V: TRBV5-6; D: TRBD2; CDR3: CASSLILAGEDTQYF
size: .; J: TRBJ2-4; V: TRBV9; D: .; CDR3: CASSSNTDSQSNIQYF
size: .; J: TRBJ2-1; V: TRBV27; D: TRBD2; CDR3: CASSLLAGGDNEQFF
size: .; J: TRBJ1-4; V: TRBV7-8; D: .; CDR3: CASSSSLGEKLFF
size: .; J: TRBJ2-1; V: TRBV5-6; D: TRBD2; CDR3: CASSFSGGAHNEQFF
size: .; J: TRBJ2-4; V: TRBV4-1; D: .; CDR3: CASSQDPLDIQYF
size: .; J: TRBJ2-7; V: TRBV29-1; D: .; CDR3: CSVRRGGGEQYF
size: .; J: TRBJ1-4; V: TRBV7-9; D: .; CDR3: CASRGQTNEKLFF
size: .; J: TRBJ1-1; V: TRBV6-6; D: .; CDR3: CASSYSVVYTEAFF
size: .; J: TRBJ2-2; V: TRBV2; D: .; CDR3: CASSEGEVTGELFF
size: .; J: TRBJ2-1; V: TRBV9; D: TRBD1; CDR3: CASSLWTGGDNEQFF
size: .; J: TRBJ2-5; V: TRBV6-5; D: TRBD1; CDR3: CASSRTGGVETQYF
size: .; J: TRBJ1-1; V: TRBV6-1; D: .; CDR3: CASSVEAFF
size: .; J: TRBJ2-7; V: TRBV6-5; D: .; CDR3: CASREETGYEQYF
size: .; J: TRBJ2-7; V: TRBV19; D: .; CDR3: CASISGDRSYEQYF
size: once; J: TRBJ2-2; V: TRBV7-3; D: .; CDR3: CASSLNRDNTGELFF
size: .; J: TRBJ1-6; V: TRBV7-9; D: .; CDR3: CASSPTPTGINSPLHF
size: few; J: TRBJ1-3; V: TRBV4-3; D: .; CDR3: CASSPKGGSGNIIYF